A single T cell receptor beta chain is shown here with its context. Its specific antigen is unknown. Qualities for individual bases were not recorded, and no much larger clone is one base off. The CDR3 runs 16 amino acids, cysteine and phenylalanine included. Only the CDR3 DNA stays, 48 bases, in frame from base 1. V is clipped by 1 base and J by 7 bases, and the sequence between their germline boundaries is 14 bases long. As encoded in the germline V gene (reference sequence), CDR1 is LNHDA while CDR2 is SQIVND. TCRbeta CDR3 regions were amplified from genomic DNA by means of the immunoSEQ Assay, a bias-controlled multiplex PCR. The paper's processing steps were these. Nucleated cell counts per sample were estimated from amplification of reference gene primers within the assay. To quantify the absolute abundance of each unique TCRbeta CDR3 rearrangement, sequence reads were collapsed and filtered. For each sample, productive Simpson clonality was calculated by taking the square root of Simpson's diversity index across productive rearrangements. TCRdb carries this immuneACCESS record with in-frame sequences only. Its versions omit some clonotypes, under half of them owing to an unresolved V gene in the studies checked, with the rest unexplained. The V and J calls and clone size were taken over from that table, and D and trimming were inferred from the DNA. Here the sample has approximately 130,000 clones; around 81% occur a single time. The top ten clonotypes cover 10% to 13% of the sample.

The collaborating institutions used their own protocols to collect whole blood in K2EDTA tubes. For TCRbeta analysis, collaborator samples were shipped as frozen whole blood, as isolated PBMCs, or as DNA extracted from either sample type. These data belong to a study of blood T cell repertoires in COVID-19 (dated by TCRdb to 2019 to 2021). Study-level background: Samples covering the acute and convalescent phases of COVID-19 were provided by collaborators in the United States, Italy and Spain. The prospective study material was composed of cDNA or gDNA derived from T cells, B-cell-depleted T cells, or PBMCs. Subjects who had been exposed to COVID-19, were actively infected with it, or had recovered from it provided the deeply sampled blood TCRbeta repertoires that made up the dataset. The repertoires were made available in a free public database intended to serve as a resource for research on the immune response to SARS-CoV-2. The samples were drawn from the first 160 participants of the ongoing ImmuneRACE study and from 1,254 subjects provided by 6 global collaborators. The sample metadata nearly always contained a de-identified subject ID, COVID-19 status, age in years and sex. Where available, HLA class I and class II types were obtained from metadata supplied by the sample provider rather than from assay-based typing.

Study-wide findings and limitations: How much clinical and demographic metadata was included differed by source and by participant, and the metadata was provided uncurated.

The sample comprised peripheral blood. The clonotype was recovered from a human donor in a cohort sampled during active COVID-19. The chain joins TRBV19 to TRBJ1-6; no D gene can be assigned with confidence. The nucleotide sequence reads TGTGCCAGTAGTATAGGAGGGAACAGACTGAATTCACCCCTCCACTTT. Translated, this gives CASSIGGNRLNSPLHF.